One sample yielded the 27 T cell receptor beta chains listed below, sequenced in a study of blood T cell repertoires in COVID-19. Repertoires were generated with immunoSEQ multiplex PCR, while TCRdb's copy carries only in-frame clones and drops some. The repertoire consists of under 100,000 clones, with approximately 86% occurring once and the leading ten covering around 3.7%. Sequencing was done on a sample of peripheral blood. The receptors originated from a man between 45 and 60 years old with acute or convalescent COVID-19.

This rearrangement joins TRBV11-2 to TRBJ2-7; D gene uncertain. Per the germline V gene, CDR1 is SGHAT and CDR2 is FQNNGV. This CDR3 has 13 residues. The germline V and J ends were trimmed by 1 base and 3 bases, with 7 bases remaining between them. The CDR3 DNA follows: TGTGCCAGCAGCTTAGGTTTATACTACGAGCAGTACTTC. Protein: CASSLGLYYEQYF.

This chain links TRBV7-2 with TRBJ2-3; D gene uncertain. This CDR3 region has 12 residues. The ends were cut back, 7 bases at V and 5 bases at J, with 10 bases in the middle. Per the germline V gene, CDR1 is SGHTA and CDR2 is FQGNSA. The CDR3 loop reads CASNYLEDTQYF. For the CDR3, the DNA is TGTGCCAGCAACTATCTTGAAGATACGCAGTATTTT.

The chain employs TRBV7-2 and TRBJ2-2, with 7 positions matching TRBD1. CDR1 is SGHTA and CDR2 is FQGNSA in the germline V gene. The CDR3 runs to 16 residues. The trim removed 5 bases at V and 0 bases at J, leaving 6 bases unmatched. The CDR3 region has the DNA TGTGCCAGCAGCGCGAGCCAGGGGGCGAACACCGGGGAGCTGTTTTTT. It specifies CASSASQGANTGELFF.

This chain links TRBV5-6 with TRBJ1-1; D call uncertain. The CDR3 has 12 amino acids. V dropped 1 base and J dropped 4 bases, with 5 bases sitting between them. Germline V gene data show CDR1 as SGHDT and CDR2 as YYEEEE. The CDR3 nucleotides are TGTGCCAGCAGCTTGTCGGGCACTGAAGCTTTCTTT. As protein: CASSLSGTEAFF. The full variable domain, rest sourced from reference TRBV5-6 and TRBJ1-1, is DAGVTQSPTHLIKTRGQQVTLRCSPKSGHDTVSWYQQALGQGPQFIFQYYEEEERQRGNFPDRFSGHQFPNYSSELNVNALLLGDSALYLCASSLSGTEAFFGQGTRLTVV.

V and J are TRBV24-1 and TRBJ2-3, with D possibly TRBD1 on 7 matching bases. The CDR3 length is 15 residues. The germline CDR1 and CDR2 sequences are KGHDR and SFDVKD. V lost 3 bases, J lost 2 bases, and 11 bases lay in between. The CDR3 spells CATSDGGGVTDTQYF. CDR3 coding DNA: TGTGCCACCAGTGATGGAGGGGGCGTCACAGATACGCAGTATTTT.

The rearrangement uses TRBV19 and TRBJ1-2; perhaps TRBD1 as D (5 bases). Germline assignment: CDR1 LNHDA and CDR2 SQIVND (reference sequence). Trimming took off 1 base at V and 5 bases at J, with 11 bases between the two ends. The CDR3 is 14 residues long. CDR3 loop: CASSIGQTIYGYTF. CDR3 coding DNA: TGTGCCAGTAGTATAGGACAGACGATTTATGGCTACACCTTC.

This clone has just one count. This chain joins TRBV6-6 and TRBJ2-3; 8 positions agree with TRBD1. The germline CDR1 and CDR2 sequences are MNHNY and SVGAGI (reference sequence). The ends lost 8 bases at V and 5 bases at J; junction bases unmatched: 6. CDR3 length equals 13 residues. The CDR3 coding sequence is TGTGCCAGCCGGGACAGGAAAGGAGATACGCAGTATTTT. It encodes CASRDRKGDTQYF.

The gene calls are TRBV28 and TRBJ2-2; D perhaps matches TRBD1 (6 bases). The CDR3 is made up of 14 amino acids. CDR1 is MDHEN, CDR2 SYDVKM, per germline. Trimming took 3 bases from V and 1 from J, leaving 6 bases between them. The CDR3 here is CASSLGQNTGELFF. The CDR3 DNA reads TGTGCCAGCAGTTTGGGACAGAACACCGGGGAGCTGTTTTTT.

This clone appeared many times. The V call is TRBV2, the J call TRBJ2-7; 12 nucleotides align to TRBD2. The CDR3 has 15 amino acids. The germline V gene encodes CDR1 SNHLY and CDR2 FYNNEI. The ends lost 5 bases at V and 7 bases at J; junction bases unmatched: 9. CDR3 DNA sequence: TGTGCCAGCAGTCCTCTAGCGGGAGGGTCGGGGGAGCAGTACTTC. Translated, it gives CASSPLAGGSGEQYF.

This sequence joins TRBV27 and TRBJ1-1; D perhaps matches TRBD1 (5 bases). The V end was cut by 4 bases, the J end by 1 base, with 10 bases between. CDR1 and CDR2 from the germline V gene are MNHEY and SMNVEV (reference sequence). CDR3 length: 14 amino acids. CDR3: CASSSRRGNTEAFF. The CDR3 DNA reads TGTGCCAGCAGTTCCCGGAGGGGGAACACTGAAGCTTTCTTT.

The chain recombines TRBV28 with TRBJ1-5; the D is unclear. The CDR3 loop spans 14 amino acids. The germline V gene encodes CDR1 MDHEN and CDR2 SYDVKM. Trimming took 5 bases from V and 8 from J, leaving 16 bases between them. The CDR3 bases are TGTGCCAGCAGTAGTCCCGGCGGGCCCAAGCCCCAGCATTTT. As protein: CASSSPGGPKPQHF.

This clone was picked up a small number of times. The rearrangement joins TRBV5-4 to TRBJ2-7; TRBD1 agrees at 9 bases. Germline lookup yields CDR1 SGHNT and CDR2 YYREEE (reference sequence). Losses at the gene ends were 4 bases for V and 1 base for J; bases not matched to a gene: 3. This CDR3 comprises 14 residues. The CDR3 sequence: CASSRGQGSYEQYF. For the CDR3, the DNA is TGTGCCAGCAGCCGGGGACAGGGATCCTACGAGCAGTACTTC.

The V call is TRBV9, the J call TRBJ2-7; a possible D gene is TRBD2 (6 bases). V lost 0 bases, J lost 2 bases, and 15 bases lay in between. CDR3 size: 16 residues. Germline loops: CDR1 SGDLS, CDR2 YYNGEE. The chain's CDR3 is CASSVGSGTPPYEQYF. CDR3 nucleotide sequence: TGTGCCAGCAGCGTAGGTTCCGGGACTCCCCCCTACGAGCAGTACTTC.

This chain joins TRBV11-2 and TRBJ1-4, with D maybe TRBD1 (5 bases). The CDR3 is 15 amino acids. Trimming took off 3 bases at V and 7 bases at J, with 15 bases between the two ends. Germline V gives CDR1 SGHAT, CDR2 FQNNGV. The CDR3 is CASSFPLRRGEKLFF. DNA of the CDR3: TGTGCCAGCAGCTTCCCCCTTAGGAGGGGTGAAAAACTGTTTTTT.

The genes are TRBV9 and TRBJ2-5; the D is unclear. V lost 1 base to trimming and J lost 5 bases, with 9 bases between them. Per germline, CDR1 SGDLS and CDR2 YYNGEE. This CDR3 spans 13 amino acids. The CDR3: CASSVNPGETQYF. DNA for the CDR3: TGTGCCAGCAGCGTAAATCCCGGGGAGACCCAGTACTTC.

V is TRBV19 and J is TRBJ2-7; D possibly corresponds to TRBD1 (7 bases). Germline loops: CDR1 LNHDA, CDR2 SQIVND (reference sequence). V lost 3 bases and J 2 bases, leaving 11 bases between the germline ends. CDR3 length: 14 amino acids. This CDR3 is CASSIRGTPYEQYF. DNA for the CDR3: TGTGCCAGTAGTATCAGGGGGACTCCCTACGAGCAGTACTTC.

The table lists this clone with a few counts. This chain links TRBV27 with TRBJ1-1, with D tentatively TRBD1 (6 bases). The V end lost 6 bases, the J end lost 1 base, and 12 bases lay between the germline ends. CDR1 MNHEY and CDR2 SMNVEV come from the germline V gene (reference sequence). CDR3 size: 14 residues. CDR3 region: CASRRTAENTEAFF. CDR3 DNA: TGTGCCAGCAGACGGACAGCTGAGAACACTGAAGCTTTCTTT.

The chain employs TRBV27 and TRBJ1-6; 10 nucleotides agree with TRBD1. The CDR3 runs to 15 residues. The germline V gene has CDR1 MNHEY and CDR2 SMNVEV (reference sequence). J gave up 7 bases and V 5 bases, and 5 bases lay outside the gene matches. CDR3: CASSVRQGANSPLHF. CDR3 coding DNA: TGTGCCAGCAGTGTAAGACAGGGGGCAAATTCACCCCTCCACTTT.

The count of this clone is one. The V call is TRBV29-1, the J call TRBJ1-1; 9 positions match TRBD1. The CDR3 is 12 residues long. Germline V lookup: CDR1 SQVTM, CDR2 ANQGSEA. With 7 bases clipped from V and 3 bases from J, the junction kept 3 bases outside the gene matches. The CDR3 sequence is CSARTGDTEAFF. The CDR3 bases are TGCAGCGCCCGGACAGGGGACACTGAAGCTTTCTTT.

This chain links TRBV18 with TRBJ2-4; TRBD1 matches at 7 bases. Germline V gives CDR1 KGHSH, CDR2 LQKENI. This CDR3 has 16 amino acids. Trimming removed 3 bases from V and 3 bases from J; junction bases left unmatched: 8. The CDR3 region has the DNA TGTGCCAGCTCACCCCAATCTGGGACAGTCAAAAACATTCAGTACTTC. Its translation is CASSPQSGTVKNIQYF.

The chain recombines TRBV19 with TRBJ2-3; 8 bases fit TRBD2. The CDR3 contains 17 residues. The germline CDR1 and CDR2 sequences are LNHDA and SQIVND (reference sequence). J gave up 5 bases and V 1 base, and 11 bases lay outside the gene matches. CDR3 sequence (DNA): TGTGCCAGTAGTATAGGGAGGCGGGGGGCCAGTGTAGATACGCAGTATTTT. It is translated as CASSIGRRGASVDTQYF.

V and J are TRBV4-3 and TRBJ2-2; 8 bases match TRBD2. Unmatched junction bases numbered 6, after V lost 0 bases and J lost 3 bases. Germline V lookup: CDR1 LGHNA, CDR2 YSLEER. This CDR3 comprises 17 residues. The CDR3 here is CASSQDVGSGDTGELFF. DNA for the CDR3: TGCGCCAGCAGCCAAGATGTGGGTAGCGGGGACACCGGGGAGCTGTTTTTT.

J is TRBJ2-7 and V is TRBV6-2 or TRBV6-3; 9 nucleotides agree with TRBD1. Trimming removed 2 bases from V and 5 bases from J; junction bases left unmatched: 10. This CDR3 has 16 amino acids. Germline CDR1 and CDR2: MNHEY and SVGEGT. CDR3 DNA: TGTGCCAGCAGTTACAACAGGGGGCTAGGCTGGCACGAGCAGTACTTC. Residues: CASSYNRGLGWHEQYF.

The gene calls are TRBV7-2 and TRBJ2-7; maybe TRBD1 (6 bases). The ends were cut back, 3 bases at V and 1 base at J, with 13 bases in the middle. The CDR3 length is 15 residues. Germline-derived CDR1 and CDR2 are SGHTA and FQGNSA. In nucleotides, the CDR3 is TGTGCCAGCAGCTTGAGACCCGGACAGTCCTACGAGCAGTACTTC. It codes for CASSLRPGQSYEQYF.

The chain couples TRBV7-9 to TRBJ2-1, with 7 positions matching TRBD1. The junction had 8 bases not matched to a gene; V was cut back by 1 base and J by 8 bases. CDR1 and CDR2 from the germline V gene are SEHNR and FQNEAQ (reference sequence). This CDR3 has 15 amino acids. The CDR3 bases are TGTGCCAGCAGCTTAGAAGTGACAGGGAGACATGAGCAGTTCTTC. Encoded protein: CASSLEVTGRHEQFF.

The rearrangement uses TRBV6-5 and TRBJ2-7, with 11 bases aligning to TRBD1. There are 14 residues in the CDR3. Losses at the gene ends were 6 bases for V and 3 bases for J; bases not matched to a gene: 4. Per the germline V gene, CDR1 is MNHEY and CDR2 is SVGAGI. CDR3 in amino acids: CASRTGTGGYEQYF. The CDR3, as DNA: TGTGCCAGCAGAACCGGGACAGGGGGCTACGAGCAGTACTTC.

The chain recombines TRBV5-4 with TRBJ1-3; possible D gene TRBD1, 5 bases. CDR1 is SGHNT, CDR2 YYREEE, per germline (reference sequence). The CDR3 runs to 16 residues. V lost 3 bases and J lost 0, with 13 bases in between. CDR3 region: CASSSGGAFSGNTIYF. In DNA, the CDR3 is TGTGCCAGCAGCTCCGGCGGGGCTTTCTCTGGAAACACCATATATTTT.